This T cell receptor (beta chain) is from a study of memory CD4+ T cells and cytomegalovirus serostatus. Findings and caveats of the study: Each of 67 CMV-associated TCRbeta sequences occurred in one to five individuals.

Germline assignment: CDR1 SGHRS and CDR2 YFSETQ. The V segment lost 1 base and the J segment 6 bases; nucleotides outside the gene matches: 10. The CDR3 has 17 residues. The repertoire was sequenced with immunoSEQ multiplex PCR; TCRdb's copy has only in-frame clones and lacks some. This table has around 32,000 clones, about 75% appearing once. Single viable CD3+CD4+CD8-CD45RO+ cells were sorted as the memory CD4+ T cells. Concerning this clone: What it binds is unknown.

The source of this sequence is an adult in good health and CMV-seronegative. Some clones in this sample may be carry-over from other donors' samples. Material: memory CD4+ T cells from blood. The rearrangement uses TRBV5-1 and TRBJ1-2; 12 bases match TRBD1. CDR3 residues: CASSLSGQGASGDGYTF. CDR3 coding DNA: TGCGCCAGCAGCTTGTCGGGACAGGGGGCCTCGGGGGATGGCTACACCTTC.